This TCR beta chain comes out of a study of early T cells in non-severe SARS-CoV-2 infection. As for the study in general: The authors sequenced bulk RNA from unsorted whole blood, leaving chains unpaired. Study findings and constraints: The VDJdb matching leaned toward anti-spike CD8 responses and overlooked private and CD4 specificities.

The V gene lost 8 bases and the J gene lost 4 bases, with 15 bases spanning the gap. The CDR3 is 15 amino acids. Germline V lookup: CDR1 MDHEN, CDR2 SYDVKM. Remarks on this clonotype: Its antigen is still unknown.

cDNA molecules, individually, were tagged with unique molecular identifiers. From the 5' RACE reads, TCRdb called clonotypes with MiXCR, one entry per CDR3 protein. Of 75,000 to 100,000 distinct CDR3 sequences listed, about 15% are singletons. This clonotype originated in an adult who was a healthcare worker with PCR-confirmed SARS-CoV-2 infection or an uninfected control (not recorded which). The V call is TRBV28, the J call TRBJ2-6; maybe TRBD2 (7 bases). Sequencing was done on a sample of whole blood. The CDR3 here is CASHSGGYGANVLTF. The CDR3 nucleotides are TGTGCCAGCCATTCGGGGGGCTACGGGGCCAACGTCCTGACTTTC.